The 26 T cell receptor beta chains below all came from one sample that was sequenced in a study of T cells in Graves' hyperthyroidism and ophthalmopathy. The source material, RNA transcripts, was used to amplify TCR beta CDR3 regions. The TCR CDR3 first-round RT-PCR relied on the HTBI primer set. TCRdb re-analysed the multiplex PCR reads in MiXCR, keeping a single row per CDR3 protein. The sample holds roughly 700,000 distinct CDR3 sequences; 35% are singletons and the top ten take less than 35%. Sequencing used blood. The origin of the receptors is a woman aged 40-49 years with Graves' hyperthyroidism.

This clonotype was recorded many times. The gene calls are TRBV7-8 and TRBJ1-2; D is ambiguous. Trimming took 5 bases from V and 6 from J, leaving 13 bases between them. CDR3 length: 13 amino acids. Germline V gene sequence: CDR1 SGHVS, CDR2 FQNEAQ. CDR3 sequence reads: CASSPNLAHGYTF. The CDR3 DNA reads TGTGCCAGCAGCCCAAACTTGGCTCATGGCTACACCTTC.

This clonotype was detected many times. The chain uses TRBV29-1 and TRBJ2-7, with 9 nucleotides matching TRBD2. V lost 5 bases to trimming and J lost 3 bases; unmatched junction nucleotides: 8. CDR1 and CDR2 from the germline V gene are SQVTM and ANQGSEA. The CDR3 spans 14 residues. In DNA, the CDR3 is TGCAGCGTTTTAGGGCGGGAGGGCCTCTACGAGCAGTACTTC. It codes for CSVLGREGLYEQYF.

This clonotype was seen repeatedly, ten times or more. The rearrangement uses TRBV2 and TRBJ1-1; no reliable D call. This CDR3 spans 14 amino acids. V gave up 6 bases and J gave up 6 bases, with 17 bases separating them. Germline CDR1 SNHLY, CDR2 FYNNEI. In DNA form, the CDR3 reads TGTGCCAGCAGCCACACCCCCACCCTTTCTGAAGCTTTCTTT. Its protein product is CASSHTPTLSEAFF.

The chain has TRBV7-9 and TRBJ2-5; D unresolved. The J call could be wrong; TRBJ2-1 is a better fit for the DNA end. CDR1 is SEHNR and CDR2 is FQNEAQ in the germline V gene (reference sequence). This CDR3 is built from 13 residues. The CDR3 region is CASSFLHLNEQFF. The CDR3 nucleotides read TGTGCCAGCAGCTTCCTCCATCTTAATGAGCAGTTCTTC.

CDR3 bases: TGTGCCAGCAGTTACCCAGCCGCGGCCCACTCCTACGAGCAGTACTTC. Amino acid sequence: CASSYPAAAHSYEQYF. This chain connects TRBV6-5 to TRBJ2-7; D remains unclear. V was pared by 2 bases and J by 0 bases, with 14 bases between. The V gene's germline CDR1 is MNHEY and CDR2 SVGAGI. The CDR3 has 16 residues.

In its sample, this clonotype was seen many times. V usage is TRBV10-3 and J usage is TRBJ1-1; 9 nucleotides line up with TRBD1. The CDR3 consists of 15 residues. J was trimmed by 2 bases and V by 3 bases; bases with no gene match: 4. Germline V gives CDR1 ENHRY, CDR2 SYGVKD. In nucleotides, the CDR3 is TGTGCCATCAGTGACCCGACAGGGGGAAACACTGAAGCTTTCTTT. Protein product: CAISDPTGGNTEAFF.

The chain recombines TRBV7-2 with TRBJ1-6; TRBD1 aligns across 8 bases. Germline V gives CDR1 SGHTA, CDR2 FQGNSA. The CDR3 length is 15 residues. V lost 6 bases, J lost 7 bases, and 8 bases stayed unmatched. The CDR3 reads CASSLQGVLNSPLHF. DNA of the CDR3: TGTGCCAGCAGTCTACAGGGGGTCCTGAATTCACCCCTCCACTTT.

In its sample, this clonotype was seen many times. This chain uses TRBV20-1 with TRBJ1-2, with D hard to call. The CDR3 length is 14 residues. Trimming took 3 bases from V and 2 from J, leaving 13 bases between them. Germline loops: CDR1 DFQATT, CDR2 SNEGSKA (reference sequence). The CDR3 loop reads CSASPLTRNYGYTF. The DNA for the CDR3 is TGCAGTGCTAGCCCGCTGACTCGCAACTATGGCTACACCTTC.

This clonotype came up many times. This chain links TRBV6-4 with TRBJ1-1; the D is unclear. The V gene lost 2 bases and the J gene lost 4 bases, with 8 bases spanning the gap. Germline CDR1 is MRHNA and CDR2 is SNTAGT. The CDR3 runs 13 residues. This CDR3 reads CASSDRAGTEAFF. CDR3 coding DNA: TGTGCCAGCAGTGACAGGGCGGGCACTGAAGCTTTCTTT.

This clonotype has at least ten counts. CDR3 region: CSVEATGTGGEQYF. CDR3 nucleotides: TGCAGCGTTGAAGCGACCGGGACAGGGGGCGAGCAGTACTTC. The chain employs TRBV29-1 and TRBJ2-7; 11 bases fit TRBD1. The germline CDR1 and CDR2 sequences are SQVTM and ANQGSEA. The CDR3 runs to 14 residues. J lost 6 bases, V lost 1 base, and 5 bases had no gene match.

This clonotype was counted many times. The genes are TRBV7-9 and TRBJ1-6; tentative D call: TRBD1 (6 bases). Looked up from germline, CDR1 is SEHNR and CDR2 is FQNEAQ (reference sequence). The V end was cut by 5 bases, the J end by 7 bases, with 15 bases between. This CDR3 region has 15 residues. CDR3 protein: CASSEQGHTNSPLHF. In DNA, the CDR3 is TGTGCCAGCAGCGAGCAGGGACACACAAATTCACCCCTCCACTTT.

This clonotype was seen just once. The rearrangement uses TRBV4-1 and TRBJ2-2; 10 bases agree with TRBD2. V was clipped by 0 bases and J by 6 bases; unmatched bases: 7. The CDR3 consists of 17 residues. Germline loops: CDR1 MGHRA, CDR2 YSYEKL. The CDR3: CASSQDQSGRAAGELFF. DNA for the CDR3: TGCGCCAGCAGCCAAGACCAGAGCGGGAGGGCGGCCGGGGAGCTGTTTTTT.

The table lists this clonotype with a few counts. This rearrangement joins TRBV10-3 to TRBJ2-7, with 7 positions matching TRBD2. V shed 10 bases, J shed 2 bases, and the junction held 17 bases outside the gene matches. Germline CDR1 reads ENHRY; CDR2 reads SYGVKD. CDR3 size: 16 residues. CDR3 in DNA: TGTGCCAGCATTGCAGGGACGAGCGGGGCCGCCTACGAGCAGTACTTC. It encodes CASIAGTSGAAYEQYF.

In its sample, this clonotype was seen many times. The rearrangement uses TRBV2 and TRBJ2-7; 8 positions agree with TRBD1. Trimming took 5 bases from V and 1 from J; bases not matched to a gene: 7. The V gene's germline CDR1 is SNHLY and CDR2 FYNNEI. This CDR3 spans 15 amino acids. The DNA for the CDR3 is TGTGCCAGCAGTTCCTACCGGGACAGGTCCTACGAGCAGTACTTC. Its translation is CASSSYRDRSYEQYF.

The chain carries TRBV20-1 and TRBJ2-5, with 10 nucleotides matching TRBD1. Matching the DNA end better, TRBJ2-4 makes the J call doubtful. The CDR3 covers 16 residues. Germline V gene sequence: CDR1 DFQATT, CDR2 SNEGSKA (reference sequence). This CDR3 is CSASMDRGSDKNIQYF. The CDR3 nucleotides read TGCAGTGCTTCTATGGACAGGGGGAGCGACAAAAACATTCAGTACTTC.

Only a few counts were recorded for this clonotype. CDR3 in DNA: TGTGCCATCAGTGAGACCAACTACAATGAGCAGTTCTTC. Its protein product is CAISETNYNEQFF. The V gene is TRBV10-3, the J gene TRBJ2-1, with unresolved D. The CDR3 is 13 residues long. Germline loops: CDR1 ENHRY, CDR2 SYGVKD. With 2 bases removed from V and 3 bases from J, the gap between germline ends came to 5 bases.

The sample holds many counts of this clonotype. The chain uses TRBV20-1 and TRBJ2-7, with 13 bases identical to TRBD2. CDR1 is DFQATT, CDR2 SNEGSKA, per germline (reference sequence). The CDR3 has 14 amino acids. Germline trimming cut 6 bases from V and 5 bases from J; bases unmatched to any gene: 7. CDR3 nucleotides: TGCAGTGCCGAACGGACTAGCGGGAGCCACGAGCAGTACTTC. It translates to CSAERTSGSHEQYF.

This clonotype was found many times. The J gene is TRBJ1-1, the V gene TRBV7-8; maybe TRBD1 (6 bases). Trimming took off 1 base at V and 5 bases at J, with 14 bases between the two ends. CDR3 length equals 15 residues. From germline, CDR1 is SGHVS and CDR2 FQNEAQ. CDR3 coding DNA: TGTGCCAGCAGCTTAGGCAGGGGCATTTGGACTGAAGCTTTCTTT. Translated, it gives CASSLGRGIWTEAFF.

The chain couples TRBV20-1 to TRBJ2-5; no clear D. Germline V gene data show CDR1 as DFQATT and CDR2 as SNEGSKA (reference sequence). The length of the CDR3 is 12 residues. V was trimmed by 6 bases and J by 3 bases, leaving 11 bases between them. The CDR3 loop is CSAGPRKETQYF. CDR3 DNA sequence: TGCAGTGCGGGTCCGAGGAAAGAGACCCAGTACTTC.

This clonotype was found many times. The chain recombines TRBV4-3 with TRBJ2-5, with 12 bases matching TRBD2. V trimming: 4 bases; J trimming: 5 bases; junction bases outside the gene matches: 5. The CDR3 has 15 residues. Germline CDR1 is LGHNA and CDR2 is YSLEER. The CDR3 DNA sequence: TGCGCCAGCAGCCTTAGGACTAGCGGGATCGAGACCCAGTACTTC. The encoded protein is CASSLRTSGIETQYF.

The chain uses TRBV10-3 and TRBJ2-2; 9 bases map to TRBD1. Per the germline V gene, CDR1 is ENHRY and CDR2 is SYGVKD. J was trimmed by 7 bases and V by 7 bases; bases with no gene match: 4. The CDR3 length is 13 residues. CDR3: CAITGDRDGELFF. The DNA for the CDR3 is TGTGCCATCACCGGGGACAGGGACGGGGAGCTGTTTTTT.

The chain carries TRBV20-1 and TRBJ1-2, with 11 nucleotides matching TRBD1. CDR1 is DFQATT and CDR2 is SNEGSKA in the germline V gene (reference sequence). The CDR3 has 13 residues. V lost 6 bases to trimming and J lost 4 bases; unmatched junction nucleotides: 4. CDR3 coding DNA: TGCAGTGCGAGGACAGGGGGCGTCTATGGCTACACCTTC. Residues: CSARTGGVYGYTF.

As for this clonotype: It differs at one base from a far larger clone, so likely a read error. The V call is TRBV12-3 or TRBV12-4, the J call TRBJ2-5; weak D call: TRBD2 (5 bases). Trimming shortened V by 6 bases and J by 9 bases, and 17 bases separated the two germline ends. CDR3 length: 13 amino acids. This CDR3 is CASSPGAEESQYF. The CDR3 bases are TGTGCCAGCAGCCCGGGTGCGGAGGAGTCCCAGTACTTC.

The chain is built from TRBV6-5 and TRBJ2-7; no clear D. Germline V gene sequence: CDR1 MNHEY, CDR2 SVGAGI. V lost 8 bases, J lost 4 bases, and 21 bases lay in between. This CDR3 region has 15 residues. CDR3 coding DNA: TGTGCCAGCTCACCATCGGTCGGAGCCGATTACGAGCAGTACTTC. This encodes CASSPSVGADYEQYF.

The CDR3 nucleotides read TGTGCCAGCAGTGATACTTATGGAGGGCGAGATACGCAGTATTTT. Translated: CASSDTYGGRDTQYF. The rearrangement links TRBV7-2 to TRBJ2-3, with D perhaps matching TRBD2 (6 bases). There are 15 residues in the CDR3. Trimming pared 6 bases from V and 5 bases from J, leaving 18 bases between. From germline, CDR1 is SGHTA and CDR2 FQGNSA.

This clonotype was picked up many times. The chain links TRBV6-5 to TRBJ2-5; TRBD1 agrees at 7 bases. The J segment lost 4 bases and the V segment lost 5 bases, leaving 13 bases of the junction unmatched. This CDR3 contains 16 residues. Germline V gene data show CDR1 as MNHEY and CDR2 as SVGAGI. The CDR3 DNA follows: TGTGCCAGCAGTCTCCGAGCCGACAGGGTGGCAGAGACCCAGTACTTC. Translating gives CASSLRADRVAETQYF.